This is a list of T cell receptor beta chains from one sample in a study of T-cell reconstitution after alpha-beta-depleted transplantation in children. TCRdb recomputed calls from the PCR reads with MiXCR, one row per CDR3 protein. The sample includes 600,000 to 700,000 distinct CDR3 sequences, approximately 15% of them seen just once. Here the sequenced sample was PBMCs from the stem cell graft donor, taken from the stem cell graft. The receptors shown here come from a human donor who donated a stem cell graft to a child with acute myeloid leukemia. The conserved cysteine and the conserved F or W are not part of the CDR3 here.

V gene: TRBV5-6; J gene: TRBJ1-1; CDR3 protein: ASRQGMGYTEAF
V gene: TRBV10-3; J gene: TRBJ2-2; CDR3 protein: AISTGPQGADTGELF
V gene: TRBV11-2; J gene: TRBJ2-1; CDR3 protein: ASSFGTGLSNEQF
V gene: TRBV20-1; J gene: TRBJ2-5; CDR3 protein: SAQTSGGRETQY
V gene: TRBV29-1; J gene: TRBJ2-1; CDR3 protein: SVVDRGRLNEQF
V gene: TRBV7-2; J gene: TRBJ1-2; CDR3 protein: ASSLVQGGYT
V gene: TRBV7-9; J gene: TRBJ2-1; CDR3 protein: ASGRRGYNEQF
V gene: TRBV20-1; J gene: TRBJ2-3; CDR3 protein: SAQGAGGSDTQY
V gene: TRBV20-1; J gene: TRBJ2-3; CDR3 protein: SAPSGGVDTQY
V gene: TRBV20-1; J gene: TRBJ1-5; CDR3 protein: SAPDRYSAQH
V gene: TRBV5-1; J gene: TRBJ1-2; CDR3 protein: ASSSKDRANYGYT
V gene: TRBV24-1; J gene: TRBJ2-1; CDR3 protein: ATSDLGSSYNEQF
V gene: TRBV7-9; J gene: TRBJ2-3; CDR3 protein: ASSPGASGHTQY
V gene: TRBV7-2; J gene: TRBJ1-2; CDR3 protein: ASSWGGQGYGYT
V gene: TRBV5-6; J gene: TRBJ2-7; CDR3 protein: ASSPDRALLGHEQY
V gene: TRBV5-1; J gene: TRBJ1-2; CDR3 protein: ASSLAGTGAYGYT
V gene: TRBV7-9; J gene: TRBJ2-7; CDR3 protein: ASSPPSYEQY
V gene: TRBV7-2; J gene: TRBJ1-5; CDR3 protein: ASSLKGYNQPQH
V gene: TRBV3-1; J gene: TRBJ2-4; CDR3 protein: ASSQDGGMDIQY
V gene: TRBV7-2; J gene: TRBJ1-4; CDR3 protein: ASSLGQTGQRREKLF
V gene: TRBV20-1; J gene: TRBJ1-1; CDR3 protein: SANTNTEAF
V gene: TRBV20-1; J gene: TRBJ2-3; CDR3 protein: CAGGVQRGSTDTQY
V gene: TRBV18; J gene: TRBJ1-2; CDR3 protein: ASSPGPGGNYGYT
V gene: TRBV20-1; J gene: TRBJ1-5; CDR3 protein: SASPQGGQPQH
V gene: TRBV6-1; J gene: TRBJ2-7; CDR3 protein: ASSRRTGAYEQY
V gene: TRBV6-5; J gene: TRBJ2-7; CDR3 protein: ASSYYAGNLYEQY
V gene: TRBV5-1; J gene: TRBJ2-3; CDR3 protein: ASSSMTRDTQY
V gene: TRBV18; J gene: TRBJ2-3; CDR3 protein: ASSPDRRPTDTQY
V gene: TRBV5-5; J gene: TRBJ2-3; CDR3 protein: ASSSTSFEGDTQY
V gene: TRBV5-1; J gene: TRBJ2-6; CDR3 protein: ASSPYGLPSGANVLT
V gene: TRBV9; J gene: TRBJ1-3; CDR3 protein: ASSVGGQFSGNTIY
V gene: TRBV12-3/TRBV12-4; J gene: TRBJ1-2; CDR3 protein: ASSFGQGGNGYT
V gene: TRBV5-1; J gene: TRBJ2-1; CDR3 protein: ASDTGGPRREQF
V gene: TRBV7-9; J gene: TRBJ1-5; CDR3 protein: ATGNREYNQPQH
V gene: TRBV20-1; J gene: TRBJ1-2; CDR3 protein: KGGGDRGAYYGYT
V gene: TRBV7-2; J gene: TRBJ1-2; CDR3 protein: ASRQQGINYGYT
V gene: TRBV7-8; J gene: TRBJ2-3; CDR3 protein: ASSLPSADTQY
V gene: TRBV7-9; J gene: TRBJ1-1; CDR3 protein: ASSHGTGGTEAF